A single sample gave rise to the 5 T cell receptor beta chains below, sequenced in a study of neoadjuvant anti-PD-1 for oral cavity cancer. Time point of the sample: after neoadjuvant nivolumab, at surgical resection. Measured with immunoSEQ multiplex PCR; TCRdb has only the in-frame clones, and not every one. Seen here are roughly 13,000 clones, roughly 70% observed once, and the top ten hold less than 3.5%. The source was PBMCs, collected after nivolumab (anti-PD-1) treatment. These TCRs come from a person between 35 and 79 years old with oral cavity squamous cell carcinoma.

V is TRBV7-8 and J is TRBJ1-2; maybe TRBD1 (6 bases). CDR1 and CDR2 from the germline V gene are SGHVS and FQNEAQ. With 5 bases removed from V and 4 bases from J, the gap between germline ends came to 17 bases. This CDR3 region has 15 residues. CDR3 sequence: CASSPHGGQFYGYTF. The CDR3 DNA follows: TGTGCCAGCAGCCCCCATGGGGGGCAGTTCTATGGCTACACCTTC.

This chain uses TRBV15 with TRBJ1-5, with 8 bases aligning to TRBD1. V trimming: 5 bases; J trimming: 6 bases; junction bases outside the gene matches: 9. The CDR3 covers 15 residues. Germline CDR1 and CDR2: LNHNV and YYDKDF (reference sequence). CDR3 amino acids: CATSPSGQGSQPQHF. CDR3 DNA sequence: TGTGCCACCAGCCCTAGCGGACAGGGAAGTCAGCCCCAGCATTTT.

This sequence joins TRBV2 and TRBJ1-2, with 7 nucleotides matching TRBD1. After removal of 6 bases from V and 7 bases from J, the junction contained 5 bases not matched to a gene. CDR3 length: 12 residues. Germline V gives CDR1 SNHLY, CDR2 FYNNEI. DNA for the CDR3: TGTGCCAGCAGGGCCCGACAGGGTGGCTACACCTTC. It encodes CASRARQGGYTF.

This chain uses TRBV5-4 with TRBJ2-3, with D uncertain. There are 16 residues in the CDR3. Deletions cut 4 bases from V and 6 bases from J, with 21 bases between. Germline V gene sequence: CDR1 SGHNT, CDR2 YYREEE (reference sequence). CDR3 nucleotide sequence: TGTGCCAGCAGCCCGTGGAACCTTAGAGACAAGGATACGCAGTATTTT. As protein: CASSPWNLRDKDTQYF.

The chain recombines TRBV6-5 with TRBJ1-3; D unclear. Trimming removed 6 bases from V and 0 bases from J, with 3 bases in between. This CDR3 is built from 12 residues. The germline V gene encodes CDR1 MNHEY and CDR2 SVGAGI. The CDR3 coding sequence is TGTGCCAGCAGGGCCTCTGGAAACACCATATATTTT. It translates to CASRASGNTIYF.